This T cell receptor beta chain was obtained from a study of cytomegalovirus exposure and HLA in healthy donors. Study-level information: Earlier work reported around 110 million unique TCR beta sequences from about 190 million T cells. Points from the study as a whole: Highest at DRB1 and lowest at HLA-C, TCR association rates differed among HLA loci in a later analysis. Most of the CMV-associated TCR beta chains (in a later analysis) appeared to be HLA-restricted. A few chains tied to CMV proved CMV antigen-specific in vitro.

CDR3 size: 16 residues. V shed 4 bases, J shed 3 bases, and the junction held 8 bases outside the gene matches. The germline CDR1 and CDR2 sequences are SGHNT and YYREEE (reference sequence). In regard to this clone: Antigen specificity is unknown.

Use of 60 Vbeta and 13 Jbeta primers characterized the PCR. Profiling relied on immunoSEQ multiplex PCR, and the TCRdb table lists in-frame clones only, not all of them. Found here are some 120,000 clones; the top ten clones hold roughly 2%. This rearrangement joins TRBV5-4 to TRBJ2-2; 8 bases line up with TRBD1. Sequences were obtained from PBMCs. The clonotype comes from a woman aged 55-69 years in good health and CMV-seronegative. CDR3 in amino acids: CASSKKDRVDTGELFF. The CDR3 DNA reads TGTGCCAGCAGCAAAAAGGACAGGGTCGACACCGGGGAGCTGTTTTTT.